Listed below are T cell receptor beta chains from one sample, sequenced in a study of T cells in Graves' hyperthyroidism and ophthalmopathy. TCRdb ran MiXCR on the multiplex PCR reads and lists one entry per CDR3 protein. The table lists roughly 800,000 distinct CDR3 sequences, approximately 40% of them singletons. Specimen: blood. The receptor set was obtained from a man aged 18 to 35 with Graves' hyperthyroidism. The CDR3 runs from the conserved cysteine through the conserved F or W. Fields, in order: V gene, D gene, clone size, J gene, CDR3 DNA, CDR3 protein. A D gene is named only where the DNA matches it firmly. Clone size appears in some rows only: once, few, many, or a class for an expanded clone.

>TRBV15|TRBD1|-|TRBJ2-6
TGTGCCACCAGCAGAGCTACGGGACAGGTCTACGTCCTGACTTTC
CATSRATGQVYVLTF
>TRBV29-1|-|many|TRBJ1-2
TGCAGCGTGGGGGGGCAGGGGCTCAATGGCTACACCTTC
CSVGGQGLNGYTF
>TRBV7-6|-|many|TRBJ1-3
TGTGCCAGCAGCCCCGGACCGCACGGAAACACCATATATTTT
CASSPGPHGNTIYF
>TRBV20-1|TRBD1|many|TRBJ2-7
TGCAGTGCTTACGCCGGGACAGGGGACGACGAGCAGTACTTC
CSAYAGTGDDEQYF
>TRBV25-1|-|-|TRBJ2-5
TGTGCCAGCAGTGAATCCATGTCGGGGATCCGGGAGACCCAGTACTTC
CASSESMSGIRETQYF
>TRBV9|TRBD2|few|TRBJ2-5
TGTGCCAGCAGCGAACTCTTACTAGCGGGACAAGAGACCCAGTACTTC
CASSELLLAGQETQYF
>TRBV12-3/TRBV12-4|-|-|TRBJ1-4
TGTGCCAGCAGTTTTTTGCGGGAGCGGGAAAAACTGTTTTTT
CASSFLREREKLFF
>TRBV29-1|TRBD2|-|TRBJ2-3
TGCAGCGTTGGACTAGCGCACAGAGCAGATACGCAGTATTTT
CSVGLAHRADTQYF
>TRBV20-1|TRBD1|-|TRBJ2-7
TGCAGTGCTAGAGATTGGGACAGAAATTACGAGCAGTACTTC
CSARDWDRNYEQYF
>TRBV2|-|many|TRBJ1-5
TGTGCCAGCAGCCCTGACAGATCCAATCAGCCCCAGCATTTT
CASSPDRSNQPQHF
>TRBV10-3|-|many|TRBJ1-1
TGTGCCATGCGTGGGGGTAACACTGAAGCTTTCTTT
CAMRGGNTEAFF
>TRBV6-1|-|-|TRBJ1-5
TGTGCCAGCAGTCCCAAAACCGCCCAGGGAGTTGGCAATCAGCCCCAGCATTTT
CASSPKTAQGVGNQPQHF
>TRBV7-8|-|-|TRBJ1-6
TGTGCCAGCAGCCAAAGAAGGAGGGCATCCTATAATTCACCCCTCCACTTT
CASSQRRRASYNSPLHF
>TRBV6-1|-|-|TRBJ2-7
TGTGCCAGCAGTGACCTTTCGGCGGGGATCGGCTACGAGCAGTACTTC
CASSDLSAGIGYEQYF
>TRBV13|TRBD1|-|TRBJ1-3
TGTGCCAGCAGCTTAGGTGCAGGGGGCGCAGGAAACACCATATATTTT
CASSLGAGGAGNTIYF
>TRBV6-5|-|few|TRBJ2-7
TGTGCCAGCCTCGGGACCTACGAGCAGTACTTC
CASLGTYEQYF
>TRBV15|-|-|TRBJ1-5
TGTGCCACCAGCACCCTGGGGAGGGGGGAGAGTCAGCCCCAGCATTTT
CATSTLGRGESQPQHF
>TRBV7-3|-|many|TRBJ2-6
TGTGCCAGCAGCTTACCCAGGATCCCTGGGGCCAACGTCCTGACTTTC
CASSLPRIPGANVLTF
>TRBV19|-|-|TRBJ2-7
TGTGCCAGCAGCTTCGGGACTGGCTTACAGCAGTACTTC
CASSFGTGLQQYF
>TRBV4-2|-|many|TRBJ1-2
TGTGCCAGCAGCCAAGATAACGATGGCTACACCTTC
CASSQDNDGYTF
>TRBV7-2|-|-|TRBJ2-5
TGTGCCAGCAGCTCCCGGGACCGCAATCAGCCCCAGTACTTC
CASSSRDRNQPQYF
>TRBV29-1|-|-|TRBJ1-2
TGCAGCGTTAAAGATAACAAGCCCTATGGCAACACCTTC
CSVKDNKPYGNTF
>TRBV7-6|TRBD2|few|TRBJ2-5
TGTGCCACCTCGGGACTAGCGGGGGGGCGAGAGACCCAGTACTTC
CATSGLAGGRETQYF
>TRBV29-1|TRBD1|many|TRBJ1-1
TGCAGCGTCGCCCACAGGGGGCTGAACACTGAAGCTTTCTTT
CSVAHRGLNTEAFF
>TRBV9|-|few|TRBJ1-6
TGTGCCAGCAGCTCCTACGTCCCCAATTCACCCCTCCACTTT
CASSSYVPNSPLHF
>TRBV15|-|-|TRBJ1-5
TGTGCCACCAGCAGCCAAGAAGGGATCAATCAGCCCCAGCATTTT
CATSSQEGINQPQHF
>TRBV19|-|-|TRBJ2-2
TGTGCCAGTAGTACTGACGGAGACACCGGGGAGCTGTTTTTT
CASSTDGDTGELFF
>TRBV5-1|-|many|TRBJ1-1
TGCGCCAGCAAGGGAGACGGGAACACTGAAGCTTTCTTT
CASKGDGNTEAFF
>TRBV2|-|few|TRBJ2-2
TGTGCCAGCAGTGAATACCTTACCGAGGGGGAGCTGTTTTTT
CASSEYLTEGELFF
>TRBV9|-|-|TRBJ2-2
TGCGCCAGCAGCCAAGTCCTCCGGTCGAACACCGGGGAGCTGTTTTTT
CASSQVLRSNTGELFF
>TRBV10-3|TRBD2|many|TRBJ2-7
TGTGCCATCAGAGGAACGGGACTAGCGAATAGCTCCTACGAGCAGTACTTC
CAIRGTGLANSSYEQYF
>TRBV10-3|-|many|TRBJ2-7
TGTGCCATCAGTGAGAGGGCGTCCTACGAGCAGTACTTC
CAISERASYEQYF
>TRBV19|TRBD2|many|TRBJ2-2
TGTGCCAGCCTATCCCGGGGGGGCGCGAACACCGGGGAGCTGTTTTTT
CASLSRGGANTGELFF
>TRBV15|-|many|TRBJ1-3
TGTGCCACCAGCAGAGTTCAAACAGGGAATGGAAACACCATATATTTT
CATSRVQTGNGNTIYF
>TRBV10-3|-|once|TRBJ1-1
TGTGCCATCAGCCTCAGGCACATGAACACTGAAGCTTTCTTT
CAISLRHMNTEAFF
>TRBV10-3|-|-|TRBJ1-2
TGTGCCAGCAGTTACGGCGGCGGGGCAGACGGCTACACCTTC
CASSYGGGADGYTF
>TRBV11-1|-|few|TRBJ2-7
TGTGCCAGCAGCTTAGCGAGAGGACAGAACTCCTACGAGCAGTACTTC
CASSLARGQNSYEQYF
>TRBV20-1|-|few|TRBJ1-1
TGCAGTGCTTCTGATTCCGGGACGCTGAACACTGAAGCTTTCTTT
CSASDSGTLNTEAFF
>TRBV19|TRBD1|-|TRBJ1-2
TGTGCCAGTAGTTGGGACAGCTCCAGGTTCTATGGCTACACCTTC
CASSWDSSRFYGYTF
>TRBV7-9|-|-|TRBJ2-5
TGTGCCAGCAGCTTATCGGTGGCGAACCAAGAGACCCAGTACTTC
CASSLSVANQETQYF
>TRBV7-2|-|few|TRBJ2-5
TGTGCCAGCAATAAGGGGGTAGGGGAGACCCAGTACTTC
CASNKGVGETQYF
>TRBV5-1|-|-|TRBJ2-3
TGCGCCATCCTACCTTCCGCAAACCAAGATACGCAGTATTTT
CAILPSANQDTQYF
>TRBV7-9|TRBD1|-|TRBJ2-7
TGTGCCAGCAGCTTAGGGGGACAGGGCCCTCGTGAATACGAGCAGTACTTC
CASSLGGQGPREYEQYF
>TRBV7-9|-|-|TRBJ2-7
TGTGCCAGCATCCCCGACAATACTCACTCCTACGAGCAGTACTTC
CASIPDNTHSYEQYF
>TRBV7-6|TRBD2|few|TRBJ2-5
TGTGCCAGCAGCTCATCTACCCTTAGCGGGGGGGCAAGAGAGACCCAGTACTTC
CASSSSTLSGGARETQYF
>TRBV7-9|-|few|TRBJ1-1
TGTGCCAGCAGCTTTGGGTTTCTGGCGGACACTGAAGCTTTCTTT
CASSFGFLADTEAFF
>TRBV20-1|TRBD1|-|TRBJ1-2
TGCAGTGCCGGAGACAGGGGGCGGGGCTATGGCTACACCTTC
CSAGDRGRGYGYTF
>TRBV20-1|-|many|TRBJ1-4
TGCAGTGCTACTACAGGGTTGGCTAATGAAAAACTGTTTTTT
CSATTGLANEKLFF
>TRBV6-2/TRBV6-3|TRBD1|few|TRBJ1-1
TGTGCCAGCACAGGACAGGCTGAAGCTTTCTTT
CASTGQAEAFF
>TRBV29-1|TRBD1|many|TRBJ1-1
TGCAGCGTTGCTAAAGGGGGCCTGAACACTGAAGCTTTCTTT
CSVAKGGLNTEAFF
>TRBV4-2|-|few|TRBJ2-7
TGTGCCAGCAGCCAAGACGCCGAGCAGTACTTC
CASSQDAEQYF
>TRBV11-2|-|-|TRBJ2-2
TGTACCAGCAGCCCCGGAAGGTCGGGGAACACCGGGGAGCTGTTTTTT
CTSSPGRSGNTGELFF
>TRBV2|-|few|TRBJ1-1
TGTGCCAGCAGTGCCGGCAGGGAGAACACTGAAGCTTTCTTT
CASSAGRENTEAFF
>TRBV5-6|-|few|TRBJ2-5
TGTGCCAGCAGCTGGGGATACAGGCAAGAGACCCAGTACTTC
CASSWGYRQETQYF